These 20 T cell receptor beta chains originate from one sample sequenced in a study of blood T cells in healthy people across ages. A sample-barcoded 5' primer and a J-beta primer mix were used in a second PCR of roughly 7 to 11 cycles. In TCRdb, the 5' RACE reads were re-called with MiXCR into one record per CDR3 protein. The data contain 800,000 to 1,000,000 distinct CDR3 sequences, under 50% of them seen just once; the ten biggest clones take up about an eighth. Sequences were obtained from blood. Receptors were obtained from a man aged 25-40 years in good health.

The rearrangement joins TRBV4-2 to TRBJ2-4; D unclear. Germline CDR1 is LGHNA and CDR2 is YNFKEQ. The V end was cut by 0 bases, the J end by 8 bases, with 20 bases between. This CDR3 is built from 17 residues. The CDR3 DNA reads TGTGCCAGCAGCCAAGATCAAGCTCGGATTTATGGGGACATTCAGTACTTC. Translated: CASSQDQARIYGDIQYF.

The CDR3 region has the DNA TGTGCCAGCAGCCAATCAGGGGGCCTGTACAATGAGCAGTACTTC. Its protein product is CASSQSGGLYNEQYF. The chain has TRBV3-1 and TRBJ2-1; 8 bases are a match to TRBD1. The DNA end is more similar to TRBJ2-7, so the J call may be wrong. CDR1 is LGHDT, CDR2 YNNKEL, per germline (reference sequence). The CDR3 totals 15 residues.

CDR3 sequence (DNA): TGTGCCAGCAGTTCGACAGGGCCAGTAATCATCCACGAGCAGTACTTC. This encodes CASSSTGPVIIHEQYF. J is TRBJ2-7 and V is TRBV27; 7 bases are shared with TRBD1. Germline V gene sequence: CDR1 MNHEY, CDR2 SMNVEV (reference sequence). Germline trimming cut 4 bases from V and 5 bases from J; bases unmatched to any gene: 14. This CDR3 contains 16 residues.

In this sample, this clonotype turned up a few times. The chain is built from TRBV9 and TRBJ2-3; 7 bases match TRBD1. The CDR3 loop spans 14 amino acids. Trimming took 4 bases from V and 6 from J; bases not matched to a gene: 8. The V gene's germline CDR1 is SGDLS and CDR2 YYNGEE. The CDR3 region is CASSLMTGWDTQYF. The DNA for the CDR3 is TGTGCCAGCAGCCTTATGACAGGGTGGGATACGCAGTATTTT.

In its sample, this clonotype was seen a few times. The chain links TRBV5-1 to TRBJ2-3; perhaps TRBD2 as D (6 bases). V shed 0 bases and J shed 0 bases, with 11 bases lying between them. Per the germline V gene, CDR1 is SGHRS and CDR2 is YFSETQ. This CDR3 region has 16 residues. In nucleotides, the CDR3 is TGCGCCAGCAGCTTGGGTGCGGGAATTAGCACAGATACGCAGTATTTT. This codes for CASSLGAGISTDTQYF.

The V gene is TRBV7-9, the J gene TRBJ1-4, with 11 nucleotides matching TRBD1. Trimming removed 5 bases from V and 7 bases from J; junction bases left unmatched: 3. The CDR3 is 14 amino acids. In germline, CDR1 is SEHNR, CDR2 FQNEAQ (reference sequence). The CDR3 loop reads CASSGQGAREKLFF. CDR3 coding DNA: TGTGCCAGCAGCGGACAGGGGGCCCGTGAAAAACTGTTTTTT. Drawing the rest from reference TRBV7-9 and TRBJ1-4, the complete variable domain is DTGVSQNPRHKITKRGQNVTFRCDPISEHNRLYWYRQTLGQGPEFLTYFQNEAQLEKSRLLSDRFSAERPKGSFSTLEIQRTEQGDSAMYLCASSGQGAREKLFFGSGTQLSVL.

The rearrangement joins TRBV7-2 to TRBJ1-6, with unresolved D. CDR3 size: 14 residues. CDR1 is SGHTA and CDR2 is FQGNSA in the germline V gene. V lost 7 bases and J lost 7, with 14 bases in between. CDR3 sequence (DNA): TGTGCCAGCAACCCCTCAGGATCGAATTCACCCCTCCACTTT. Translated, it gives CASNPSGSNSPLHF.

The chain links TRBV7-9 to TRBJ2-7; 7 bases agree with TRBD1. J gave up 1 base and V 0 bases, and 15 bases lay outside the gene matches. The germline CDR1 and CDR2 sequences are SEHNR and FQNEAQ (reference sequence). The CDR3 totals 19 residues. CDR3: CASSLASYLGDRESYEQYF. The DNA for the CDR3 is TGTGCCAGCAGCTTAGCGTCTTATTTGGGGGACAGAGAATCCTACGAGCAGTACTTC.

The chain employs TRBV6-2 or TRBV6-3 and TRBJ1-1; tentative D call: TRBD1 (5 bases). Germline loops: CDR1 MNHEY, CDR2 SVGEGT. V shed 2 bases and J shed 1 base, with 14 bases lying between them. The CDR3 totals 16 residues. The CDR3 region is CASSYEAGNGNTEAFF. The CDR3 DNA is TGTGCCAGCAGTTACGAAGCAGGGAACGGGAACACTGAAGCTTTCTTT.

This clonotype has a handful of counts. The genes are TRBV4-3 and TRBJ2-3; the match to TRBD2 covers 11 bases. There are 16 residues in the CDR3. The V gene end was trimmed by 0 bases and the J gene end by 4 bases; junction bases not matched to a gene: 3. The germline gives CDR1 LGHNA, CDR2 YSLEER. CDR3 amino acids: CASSQDRGLAADTQYF. DNA for the CDR3: TGCGCCAGCAGCCAAGATCGGGGACTAGCGGCAGATACGCAGTATTTT.

V and J are TRBV10-3 and TRBJ1-1; 7 bases match TRBD1. V lost 7 bases and J lost 7; bases outside the gene matches: 6. Germline CDR1 and CDR2: ENHRY and SYGVKD. This CDR3 is built from 12 residues. As DNA, the CDR3 is TGTGCCATCACCCCGACAGGGAATGAAGCTTTCTTT. Translation gives CAITPTGNEAFF.

Note on this clonotype: Germline is not matched at one junction end, which may reflect a read error. J is TRBJ2-5 and V is TRBV6-2 or TRBV6-3; TRBD2 matches at 8 bases. Germline V gene data show CDR1 as MNHEY and CDR2 as SVGEGT. The CDR3 consists of 11 residues. The CDR3 loop is CGTRVHETQYF. The CDR3 coding sequence is TGCGGGACTAGGGTGCACGAGACCCAGTACTTC.

The V gene is TRBV20-1, the J gene TRBJ2-1, with 10 bases identical to TRBD2. The germline CDR1 and CDR2 sequences are DFQATT and SNEGSKA (reference sequence). The CDR3 has 15 residues. The junction had 6 bases not matched to a gene; V was cut back by 7 bases and J by 0 bases. This chain's CDR3 is CSGRTSGSSYNEQFF. CDR3 nucleotides: TGCAGTGGCCGGACTAGCGGAAGCTCCTACAATGAGCAGTTCTTC.

This clonotype was detected only a few times. The chain uses TRBV7-2 and TRBJ2-7; the match to TRBD2 covers 8 bases. This CDR3 comprises 17 residues. V shed 0 bases and J 0 bases; nucleotides not matched to a gene: 7. Germline V gene lookup returns CDR1 SGHTA and CDR2 FQGNSA. The CDR3: CASSLAGGGNPSYEQYF. The CDR3 DNA sequence: TGTGCCAGCAGCTTAGCGGGCGGGGGGAACCCCTCCTACGAGCAGTACTTC.

There are a few counts of this clonotype. The chain recombines TRBV7-2 with TRBJ1-2; perhaps TRBD1 as D (6 bases). Germline V CDR1 and CDR2: SGHTA, FQGNSA. V lost 3 bases and J lost 5, with 13 bases in between. The CDR3 loop spans 14 amino acids. The CDR3 DNA sequence: TGTGCCAGCAGCTTGGGGGGGCCCCCATATGGCTACACCTTC. The encoded protein is CASSLGGPPYGYTF. Together with reference TRBV7-2 and TRBJ1-2, the CDR3 gives the full variable domain: GAGVSQSPSNKVTEKGKDVELRCDPISGHTALYWYRQSLGQGLEFLIYFQGNSAPDKSGLPSDRFSAERTGGSVSTLTIQRTQQEDSAVYLCASSLGGPPYGYTFGSGTRLTVV.

This chain connects TRBV4-1 to TRBJ2-3, with 9 bases matching TRBD2. With 4 bases clipped from V and 0 bases from J, the junction kept 5 bases outside the gene matches. Per the germline V gene, CDR1 is MGHRA and CDR2 is YSYEKL. This CDR3 spans 16 amino acids. The CDR3 sequence: CASSLSGGSSTDTQYF. CDR3 bases: TGCGCCAGCAGCCTCAGCGGGGGGAGTAGCACAGATACGCAGTATTTT.

CDR3 sequence (DNA): TGTGCCAGCAGTTTAGCGGCGGTCGAGCGAGCGAACACTGAAGCTTTCTTT. It encodes CASSLAAVERANTEAFF. This rearrangement joins TRBV28 to TRBJ1-1; D unresolved. Looked up from germline, CDR1 is MDHEN and CDR2 is SYDVKM. Trimming left V 2 bases short and J 1 base short, with 17 bases between. The CDR3 has 17 residues.

This chain joins TRBV30 and TRBJ1-2; no clear D. V was trimmed by 2 bases and J by 4 bases, leaving 11 bases between them. CDR1 is GTSNPN and CDR2 is SVGIG in the germline V gene (reference sequence). The CDR3 sequence is 13 residues long. The DNA of the CDR3 is TGTGCCTGGAGTATGATAGTTGGCTATGGCTACACCTTC. Its translation is CAWSMIVGYGYTF.

The V call is TRBV3-1, the J call TRBJ1-1; D is ambiguous. With 4 bases removed from V and 0 bases from J, the gap between germline ends came to 6 bases. Germline CDR1 LGHDT, CDR2 YNNKEL (reference sequence). This CDR3 has 13 residues. The DNA for the CDR3 is TGTGCCAGCAGCCCTACTATGAACACTGAAGCTTTCTTT. Translated: CASSPTMNTEAFF.

Only one count was recorded for this clonotype. V gene TRBV6-2 or TRBV6-3 combines with J gene TRBJ2-7; the D gene is possibly TRBD2 (6 bases). The J call is in doubt because the DNA end fits TRBJ2-5 better. In germline, CDR1 is MNHEY, CDR2 SVGEGT. CDR3 size: 17 residues. The chain's CDR3 is CASSSPSEGRSEETQYF. CDR3 nucleotides: TGTGCCAGCAGTTCCCCTAGCGAGGGGCGAAGCGAGGAGACCCAGTACTTC.